This TCR beta chain was captured in a study of PD-L1 blockade in urothelial cancer. Turning to the study itself: Patients took up atezolizumab at some point between 2012 and 2014 at 1,200 mg intravenously every 3 weeks. Blood underwent analysis 3 weeks (second dose) and 6 weeks after treatment began.

Spiking each PCR with synthetic TCR analog templates was performed. Clones were sequenced by immunoSEQ multiplex PCR, and TCRdb holds only the in-frame ones, with some missing. Of tens of thousands of clones in the sample, around 87% were seen once. Germline V gene lookup returns CDR1 MNHEY and CDR2 SMNVEV (reference sequence). The CDR3 spans 15 residues. J was trimmed by 5 bases and V by 6 bases; bases with no gene match: 10. Patients' urothelial carcinoma was locally advanced or metastatic. This sequence was found in a man aged 50 to 60 with urothelial cancer. V usage is TRBV27 and J usage is TRBJ2-5, with TRBD1 matching over 9 bases. Sequences were derived from PBMCs, sampled around atezolizumab (anti-PD-L1) treatment. CDR3 region: CASRRQTGGAETQYF. In DNA, the CDR3 is TGTGCCAGCAGAAGACAGACAGGGGGAGCGGAGACCCAGTACTTC.